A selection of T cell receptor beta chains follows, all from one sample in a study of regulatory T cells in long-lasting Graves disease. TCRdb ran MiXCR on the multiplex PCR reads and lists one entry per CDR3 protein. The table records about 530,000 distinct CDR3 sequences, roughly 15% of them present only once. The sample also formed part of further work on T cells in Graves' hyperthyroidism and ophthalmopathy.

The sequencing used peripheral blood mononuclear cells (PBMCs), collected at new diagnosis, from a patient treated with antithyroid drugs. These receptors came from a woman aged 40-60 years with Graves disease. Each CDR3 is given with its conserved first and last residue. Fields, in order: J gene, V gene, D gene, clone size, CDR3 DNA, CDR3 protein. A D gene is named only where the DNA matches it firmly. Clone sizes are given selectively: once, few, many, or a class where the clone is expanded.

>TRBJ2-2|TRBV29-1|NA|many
TGCAGCGTTGAAGATCGTCAGGGCCGTAACACCGGGGAGCTGTTTTTT
CSVEDRQGRNTGELFF
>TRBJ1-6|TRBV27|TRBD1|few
TGTGCCAGCAGAGAACCGGGACAGGGAAATTCACCCCTCCACTTT
CASREPGQGNSPLHF
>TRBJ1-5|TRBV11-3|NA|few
TGTGCCAGCAGGAAGGAACCAACCCCCGGGAAAAACAATCAGCCCCAGCATTTT
CASRKEPTPGKNNQPQHF
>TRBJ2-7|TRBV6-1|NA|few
TGTGCCAGCAGCCCACGGTCCTCACTGGGAGGATCCGAGCAGTACTTC
CASSPRSSLGGSEQYF
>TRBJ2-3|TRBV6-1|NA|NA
TGTGCCAGCACCTATAGCGGATCAGATACGCAGTATTTT
CASTYSGSDTQYF
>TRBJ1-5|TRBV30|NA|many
TGTGCCTGGAGTGTTACGGCCCAACAGCCCCAGCATTTT
CAWSVTAQQPQHF
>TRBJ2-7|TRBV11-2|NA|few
TGTGCCAGCAGTGATATAGACAGTACTACCTACGAGCAGTACTTC
CASSDIDSTTYEQYF
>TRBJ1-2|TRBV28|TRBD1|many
TGTGCCAGCAGTTTATACCCCGGGGGGGGACAGGGGGTTGCCTATGGCTACACCTTC
CASSLYPGGGQGVAYGYTF
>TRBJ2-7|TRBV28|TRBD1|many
TGTGCAAGCAGACAGGGGGCTAGGTACGAGCAGTACTTC
CASRQGARYEQYF
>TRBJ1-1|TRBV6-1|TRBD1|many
TGTGCCAGCAGTCCTTGGGGACAGTTCAGGGGGAACACTGAAGCTTTCTTT
CASSPWGQFRGNTEAFF
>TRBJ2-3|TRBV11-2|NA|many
TGTGCCAGCAGCTTAGATGGGGGTCTAGTGGGGGTTGGCGATACGCAGTATTTT
CASSLDGGLVGVGDTQYF
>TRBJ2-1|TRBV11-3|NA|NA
TGTGCCAGCAGCCCAGACCGGTTCTTC
CASSPDRFF
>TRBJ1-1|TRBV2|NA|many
TGTGCCAGCAGTCGATACAGGAACACTGAAGCTTTCTTT
CASSRYRNTEAFF
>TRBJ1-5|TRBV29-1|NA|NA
TGCAGCGTTGTACTCGAGAGCAATCAGCCCCAGCATTTT
CSVVLESNQPQHF
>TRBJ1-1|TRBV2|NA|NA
TGTGCCAGTGACCCGGGGCCTTTGAACACTGAAGCTTTCTTT
CASDPGPLNTEAFF
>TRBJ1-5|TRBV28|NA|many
TGTGCCAGCAGTTACTCCTTGGGGAGGGCTAGCAATCAGCCCCAGCATTTT
CASSYSLGRASNQPQHF
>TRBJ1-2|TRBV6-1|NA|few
TGTGCCAGCCGGCAGTACCCCTATGGCTACACCTTC
CASRQYPYGYTF
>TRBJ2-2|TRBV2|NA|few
TGTGCCAGCAGGTTGGGGCCCACCGGGGAGCTGTTTTTT
CASRLGPTGELFF
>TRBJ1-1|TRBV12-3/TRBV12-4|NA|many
TGTGCCAGCAGTTTAGGGGCGTTGAACACTGAAGCTTTCTTT
CASSLGALNTEAFF
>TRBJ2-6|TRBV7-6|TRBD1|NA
TGTGCCAGCTCAGGGGGTCTGGCCAACGTCCTGACTTTC
CASSGGLANVLTF
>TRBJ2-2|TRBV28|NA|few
TGTGCCTCCCAGGTTGCGGACGAACACACCGGGGAGCTGTTTTTT
CASQVADEHTGELFF
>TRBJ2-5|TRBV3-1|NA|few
TGTGCCAGCAGCCCGCCGGGACAAAGGGAGACCCAGTACTTC
CASSPPGQRETQYF
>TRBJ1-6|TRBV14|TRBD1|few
TGTGCCAGCAGCTACAGGGGTAGTAATTCACCCCTCCACTTT
CASSYRGSNSPLHF
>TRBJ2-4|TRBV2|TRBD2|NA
TGTGCCAGCAGGGGACTAGCGGGGGGCCCTGACATTCAGTACTTC
CASRGLAGGPDIQYF
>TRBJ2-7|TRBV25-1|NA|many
TGTGCCAGCAGTGAATTTGATTTAGACAGCTACGAGCAGTACTTC
CASSEFDLDSYEQYF
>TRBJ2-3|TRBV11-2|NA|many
TGTGCCAGCAGCAGGGCATCGACTGACTCCGCGCAGTATTTT
CASSRASTDSAQYF
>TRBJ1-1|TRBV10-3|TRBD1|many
TGTGCCATCAGCGTCCGGGACAGGGACACTGAAGCTTTCTTT
CAISVRDRDTEAFF
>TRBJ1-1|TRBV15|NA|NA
TGTGCCACCAGCAGAGAGGGGGCGAGGGTACAAGCTTTCTTT
CATSREGARVQAFF
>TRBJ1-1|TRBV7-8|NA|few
TGTGCCAGCAGCTTAGGGTTGACCAGGGTGAGGAGCACTGAAGCTTTCTTT
CASSLGLTRVRSTEAFF
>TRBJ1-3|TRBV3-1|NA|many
TGTGCCAGCAGCCAAGCTTCTCGTAACACCATATATTTT
CASSQASRNTIYF
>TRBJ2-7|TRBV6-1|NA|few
TGTGCCAGCAGTCCGGGACGGGGTCGTGTGCAGTACTTC
CASSPGRGRVQYF
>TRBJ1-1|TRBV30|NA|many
TGTGCCTGGAGTGTACAAGGAGGGAACACTGAAGCTTTCTTT
CAWSVQGGNTEAFF
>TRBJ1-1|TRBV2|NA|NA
TGTGCCAGCAGTGATTCGGACAAGAACACTGAAGCTTTCTTT
CASSDSDKNTEAFF
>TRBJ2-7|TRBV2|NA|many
TGTGCCAGCAGTGATCTCCTCCGGGACACCTTCTCCTACGAGCAGTACTTC
CASSDLLRDTFSYEQYF
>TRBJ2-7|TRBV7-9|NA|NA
TGTGCCAGCAGCAAAGAATTGGGGAAAGGGACCTACGAGCAGTACTTC
CASSKELGKGTYEQYF
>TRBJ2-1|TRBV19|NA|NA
TGTGCCAGTAGTATAGAATTACGGGCGTACAATGAGCAGTTCTTC
CASSIELRAYNEQFF
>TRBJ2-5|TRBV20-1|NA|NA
TGCAGTGCTATGGCCGGAGGAGTAGAGACCCAGTACTTC
CSAMAGGVETQYF
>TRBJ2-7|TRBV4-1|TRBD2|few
TGTGCCAGCAGCCAAGAGTCTAGCGGCCCCTACGAGCAGTACTTC
CASSQESSGPYEQYF
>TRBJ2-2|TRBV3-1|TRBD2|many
TGTGCCAGCAGCCGCGCTGGACTAGCCGATAACACCGGGGAGCTGTTTTTT
CASSRAGLADNTGELFF
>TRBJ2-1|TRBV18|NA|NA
TGTGCCAGCTCACCCGGAGGCGGGGCTGGTGAGCAGTTCTTC
CASSPGGGAGEQFF
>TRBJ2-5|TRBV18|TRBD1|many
TGTGCCAGCTCACCAGGGACAGAAGAGACCCAGTACTTC
CASSPGTEETQYF
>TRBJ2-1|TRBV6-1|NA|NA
TGTGCCAGCAGCCCTCGGGGGGCGGGGAGAGATGAGCAGTTCTTC
CASSPRGAGRDEQFF
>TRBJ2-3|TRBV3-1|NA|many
TGTGCCAGCAGCCAAGGAGGGTCTCTCTTCTCAGATACGCAGTATTTT
CASSQGGSLFSDTQYF
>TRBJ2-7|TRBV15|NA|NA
TGTGCCACCAGCAGAGAGCGGGGAGCCTACGAGCAGTACTTC
CATSRERGAYEQYF
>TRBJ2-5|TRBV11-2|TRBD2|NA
TGTGCCAGCAGCTTAGAAGCCCCCCGCGGGGGGGCCCTAGAGACCCAGTACTTC
CASSLEAPRGGALETQYF
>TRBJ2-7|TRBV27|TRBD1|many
TGTGCCAGCAGAGAGGAGACAGGGGGCTACGAGCAGTACTTC
CASREETGGYEQYF
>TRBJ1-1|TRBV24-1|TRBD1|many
TGTGCCACCAGTGATTTGCAAATTATAAGACAGGGAGAAGCTTTCTTT
CATSDLQIIRQGEAFF
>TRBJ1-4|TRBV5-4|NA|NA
TGTGCCAGCAGCTTGCCTGGCGGTCGGGAAAAACTGTTTTTT
CASSLPGGREKLFF
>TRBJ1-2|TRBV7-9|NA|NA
TGTGCCAGCAGCCCAAGGCCCGGCAACTATGGCTACACCTTC
CASSPRPGNYGYTF
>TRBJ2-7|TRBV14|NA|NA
TGTGCCAGCAGCCAACTCAGTTACGAGCAGTACTTC
CASSQLSYEQYF
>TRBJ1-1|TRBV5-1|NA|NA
TGCGCCAGCAGCGTCAGGGCGGCCACTGAAGCTTTCTTT
CASSVRAATEAFF
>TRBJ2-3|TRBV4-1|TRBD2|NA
TGCGCCAGCAGCCCAAGACTAGCGGGGCCCACAGATACGCAGTATTTT
CASSPRLAGPTDTQYF